This T cell receptor beta chain originates from a study of blood T cell repertoires in COVID-19. TCRdb's table, derived via immunoSEQ multiplex PCR, lists solely in-frame clones and lacks some. The sample carries roughly 200,000 clones, roughly 77% recorded once. The CDR3 sequence is 14 residues long. The V end was cut by 2 bases, the J end by 6 bases, with 14 bases between. Germline CDR1 MNHNY, CDR2 SVGAGI (reference sequence). The sequence was obtained from an elderly woman with COVID-19, enrolled during active disease. This chain connects TRBV6-6 to TRBJ2-7, with D unclear. Material: peripheral blood. DNA for the CDR3: TGTGCCAGCAGTTACCGTAGCACCTCTGGCGAGCAGTACTTC. Protein sequence: CASSYRSTSGEQYF.